This TCR beta chain originates from a study of OX40 agonist ivuxolimab in advanced cancers. Overall study context: At 0.01 to 10 mg/kg, ivuxolimab was administered intravenously to patients every 2 weeks. Hepatocellular carcinoma, melanoma, renal cell or head and neck cancer occurred in dose-escalation patients.

The CDR3 has 15 amino acids. Germline assignment: CDR1 SGHAT and CDR2 FQNNGV. Unmatched junction bases numbered 10, after V lost 5 bases and J lost 3 bases. This table comes from immunoSEQ multiplex PCR, and its TCRdb copy is limited to in-frame clones, with some not included. The sample shows approximately 60,000 clones, approximately 80% of them seen only once. The source material was CD4+ or CD8+ T cells sorted from blood, sampled in a trial of the OX40 agonist ivuxolimab. The TCR was taken from an adult with an advanced solid tumor such as melanoma, head and neck, liver or kidney cancer. V and J are TRBV11-2 and TRBJ2-7; TRBD1 matches 7 bases. This chain's CDR3 is CASSPGGYRGYEQYF. The CDR3 DNA follows: TGTGCCAGCAGCCCAGGAGGTTACAGGGGCTACGAGCAGTACTTC.